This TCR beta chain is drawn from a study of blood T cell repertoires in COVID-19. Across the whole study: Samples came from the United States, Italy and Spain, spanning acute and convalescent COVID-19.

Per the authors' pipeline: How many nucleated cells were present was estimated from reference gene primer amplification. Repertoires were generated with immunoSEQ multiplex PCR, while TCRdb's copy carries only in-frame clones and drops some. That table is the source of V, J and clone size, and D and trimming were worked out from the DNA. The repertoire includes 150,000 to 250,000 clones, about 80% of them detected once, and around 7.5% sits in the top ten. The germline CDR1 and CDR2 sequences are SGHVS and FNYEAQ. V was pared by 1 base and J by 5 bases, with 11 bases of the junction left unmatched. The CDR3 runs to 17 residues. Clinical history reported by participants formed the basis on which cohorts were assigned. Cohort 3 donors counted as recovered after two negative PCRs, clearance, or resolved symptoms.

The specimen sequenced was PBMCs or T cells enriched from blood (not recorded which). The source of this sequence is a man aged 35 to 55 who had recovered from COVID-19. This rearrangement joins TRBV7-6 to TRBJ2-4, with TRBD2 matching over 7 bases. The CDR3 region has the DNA TGTGCCAGCAGCTTAGAGCGGGGAAGGGGTGGGCAAAACATTCAGTACTTC. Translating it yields CASSLERGRGGQNIQYF.